This passage covers 29 T cell receptor beta chains from one sample sequenced in a study of cytomegalovirus exposure and HLA in healthy donors. Produced via immunoSEQ multiplex PCR; TCRdb's table is partial and in-frame only. The sample consists of around 220,000 clones, approximately 88% of them appearing once. Sequenced: PBMCs. These receptors all stem from a woman aged 25 to 39 in good health and CMV-seropositive.

V is TRBV6-5 and J is TRBJ2-7; no definite D call. The CDR3 contains 15 residues. Trimming pared 5 bases from V and 2 bases from J, leaving 16 bases between. Per the germline V gene, CDR1 is MNHEY and CDR2 is SVGAGI. The CDR3 DNA is TGTGCCAGCAGTCCCGAGGAATTCAAACCCTACGAGCAGTACTTC. It specifies CASSPEEFKPYEQYF.

About this clone: One end of the junction fails to match germline, which may point to a read error. V is TRBV11-1 and J is TRBJ2-7; the D gene is possibly TRBD1 (5 bases). The CDR3 contains 15 residues. Germline-derived CDR1 and CDR2 are SGHAT and FQDESV (reference sequence). CDR3 bases: TGCGCCAGCAGCCAAGAACACGCAGGGTGGTACGAGCAGTACTTC. Protein product: CASSQEHAGWYEQYF.

The genes are TRBV11-3 and TRBJ2-1, with D perhaps given as TRBD1 or TRBD2 (5 bases each). Per germline, CDR1 SGHNT and CDR2 YENEEA. Trimming took off 4 bases at V and 5 bases at J, with 18 bases between the two ends. The CDR3 sequence is 16 residues long. The CDR3 is CASSSTWGDGNNEQFF. CDR3 nucleotide sequence: TGTGCCAGCAGCTCCACATGGGGCGACGGGAACAATGAGCAGTTCTTC.

The V gene is TRBV10-3, the J gene TRBJ1-5; D not certain. V gave up 3 bases and J gave up 4 bases, with 4 bases separating them. Germline V gene sequence: CDR1 ENHRY, CDR2 SYGVKD. This CDR3 is built from 12 residues. CDR3 in amino acids: CAISESNQPQHF. DNA for the CDR3: TGTGCCATCAGTGAATCGAATCAGCCCCAGCATTTT.

The genes are TRBV27 and TRBJ2-3; D is uncertain. V was cut by 3 bases and J by 4 bases, with 11 bases left in between. From germline, CDR1 is MNHEY and CDR2 SMNVEV (reference sequence). This CDR3 has 14 amino acids. CDR3: CASSLVQRPDTQYF. The CDR3 DNA sequence: TGTGCCAGCAGTTTGGTTCAGAGGCCAGATACGCAGTATTTT.

A few counts support this clone. The J gene is TRBJ1-5, the V gene TRBV9; possibly TRBD1 for D (6 bases). Germline assignment: CDR1 SGDLS and CDR2 YYNGEE. The length of the CDR3 is 14 residues. The germline V and J ends were trimmed by 4 bases and 5 bases, with 13 bases remaining between them. This CDR3 is CASSKQGVDQPQHF. CDR3 DNA sequence: TGTGCCAGCAGCAAACAGGGTGTCGATCAGCCCCAGCATTTT.

This chain joins TRBV2 and TRBJ2-7; D assignment may be TRBD1 or TRBD2 (6 bases each). CDR3 length: 14 residues. V lost 8 bases and J 2 bases, leaving 16 bases between the germline ends. The germline gives CDR1 SNHLY, CDR2 FYNNEI. CDR3 protein: CASGGKGVTYEQYF. CDR3 nucleotides: TGTGCCAGCGGGGGGAAGGGGGTAACCTACGAGCAGTACTTC.

Only one count was recorded for this clone. J is TRBJ2-6 and V is TRBV18; D may be TRBD2 (5 bases). V lost 3 bases, J lost 1 base, and 13 bases lay in between. Looked up from germline, CDR1 is KGHSH and CDR2 is LQKENI. The length of the CDR3 is 17 residues. Here the CDR3 reads CASSPLPSGSGANVLTF. The CDR3 bases are TGTGCCAGCTCACCCCTCCCGTCGGGGTCTGGGGCCAACGTCCTGACTTTC.

The chain joins TRBV27 to TRBJ2-4; D is unresolved. The CDR3 runs 14 residues. The V gene's germline CDR1 is MNHEY and CDR2 SMNVEV (reference sequence). Trimming pared 2 bases from V and 1 base from J, leaving 6 bases between. Written as DNA, the CDR3 is TGTGCCAGCAGTTTAAATTCTGCCAAAAACATTCAGTACTTC. Protein sequence: CASSLNSAKNIQYF.

The CDR3 sequence is CASSVAAEGANTEAFF. CDR3 DNA sequence: TGTGCCAGCAGCGTAGCGGCTGAGGGGGCTAACACTGAAGCTTTCTTT. The chain links TRBV9 to TRBJ1-1; 7 bases are a match to TRBD1. Trimming cost V 0 bases and J 2 bases; bases outside gene matches: 7. Germline values: CDR1 SGDLS, CDR2 YYNGEE. The CDR3 runs to 16 residues.

The chain carries TRBV28 and TRBJ2-7, with unresolved D. Germline CDR1 is MDHEN and CDR2 is SYDVKM. V was trimmed by 6 bases and J by 4 bases, leaving 7 bases between them. This CDR3 is built from 11 residues. The CDR3 sequence: CASSSNYEQYF. In nucleotides, the CDR3 is TGTGCCAGCAGCTCGAATTACGAGCAGTACTTC.

CDR3 in DNA: TGTGCCAGCAGCGAACAAGCCGGGGAGCTGTTTTTT. It codes for CASSEQAGELFF. V is TRBV7-2 and J is TRBJ2-2; unclear D gene. Per germline, CDR1 SGHTA and CDR2 FQGNSA. Deletions cut 5 bases from V and 6 bases from J, with 7 bases between. CDR3 length: 12 amino acids.

This clone showed up just once. The V and J genes are TRBV25-1 and TRBJ1-4; D not resolved. Trimming left V 1 base short and J 0 bases short, with 12 bases between. The CDR3 length is 17 residues. CDR1 is MGHDK, CDR2 SYGVNS, per germline. DNA of the CDR3: TGTGCCAGCAGTGAATTGGGTACGCTGGCAACTAATGAAAAACTGTTTTTT. Translated: CASSELGTLATNEKLFF. Complete variable domain (other parts from reference TRBV25-1 and TRBJ1-4): EADIYQTPRYLVIGTGKKITLECSQTMGHDKMYWYQQDPGMELHLIHYSYGVNSTEKGDLSSESTVSRIRTEHFPLTLESARPSHTSQYLCASSELGTLATNEKLFFGSGTQLSVL.

V and J are TRBV6-6 and TRBJ1-1; 8 nucleotides align to TRBD1. The CDR3 is 13 amino acids. Germline assignment: CDR1 MNHNY and CDR2 SVGAGI (reference sequence). Losses at the gene ends were 7 bases for V and 6 bases for J; bases not matched to a gene: 7. The CDR3 region has the DNA TGTGCCAGCACTTGGCAGGGGGCCTCTGAAGCTTTCTTT. As protein: CASTWQGASEAFF.

A few counts support this clone. The rearrangement uses TRBV4-1 and TRBJ1-2; D unresolved. Germline values: CDR1 MGHRA, CDR2 YSYEKL. The CDR3 is made up of 12 amino acids. V was pared by 6 bases and J by 3 bases, with 8 bases between. CDR3: CASRGIYYGYTF. CDR3 coding DNA: TGCGCCAGCAGAGGGATTTACTATGGCTACACCTTC.

In its sample, this clone was seen a few times. The chain has TRBV19 and TRBJ2-5; the D call may be TRBD1 or TRBD2 (5 bases each). CDR3 size: 13 residues. With 5 bases removed from V and 2 bases from J, the gap between germline ends came to 9 bases. Germline values: CDR1 LNHDA, CDR2 SQIVND (reference sequence). CDR3 protein: CASSGGAQETQYF. DNA for the CDR3: TGTGCCAGTAGTGGGGGAGCACAAGAGACCCAGTACTTC.

This clone was recorded a few times. The genes are TRBV15 and TRBJ1-2; tentatively, D is TRBD1 (5 bases). The germline CDR1 and CDR2 sequences are LNHNV and YYDKDF (reference sequence). CDR3 length: 14 amino acids. V lost 8 bases, J lost 2 bases, and 15 bases lay in between. The CDR3 DNA is TGTGCCACCCGAGACAGCCAAACCAACTATGGCTACACCTTC. Protein product: CATRDSQTNYGYTF.

This clone was seen at least ten times. This chain links TRBV2 with TRBJ2-7; D might be TRBD2 (6 bases). CDR1 and CDR2 (germline): SNHLY, FYNNEI. V lost 5 bases to trimming and J lost 2 bases, with 16 bases between them. The CDR3 consists of 15 residues. CDR3: CASSRDFQTPYEQYF. In nucleotides, the CDR3 is TGTGCCAGCAGTCGGGACTTTCAAACCCCCTACGAGCAGTACTTC. Drawing the rest from reference TRBV2 and TRBJ2-7, the complete variable domain is EPEVTQTPSHQVTQMGQEVILRCVPISNHLYFYWYRQILGQKVEFLVSFYNNEISEKSEIFDDQFSVERPDGSNFTLKIRSTKLEDSAMYFCASSRDFQTPYEQYFGPGTRLTVT.

The chain carries TRBV5-6 and TRBJ2-7; 9 bases fit TRBD1. This CDR3 spans 14 amino acids. The V gene end was trimmed by 1 base and the J gene end by 4 bases; junction bases not matched to a gene: 3. Germline CDR1 SGHDT, CDR2 YYEEEE. In nucleotides, the CDR3 is TGTGCCAGCAGCTTGACGGGACAGGGTTACGAGCAGTACTTC. The encoded protein is CASSLTGQGYEQYF.

V usage is TRBV4-2 and J usage is TRBJ2-7, with 7 nucleotides matching TRBD2. The CDR3 length is 15 residues. The germline V gene encodes CDR1 LGHNA and CDR2 YNFKEQ. The junction had 5 bases not matched to a gene; V was cut back by 3 bases and J by 0 bases. The DNA of the CDR3 is TGTGCCAGCAGCCAGAGTCTAGCGGACTCCTACGAGCAGTACTTC. Translating it yields CASSQSLADSYEQYF.

This chain uses TRBV30 with TRBJ2-3, with D perhaps matching TRBD1 (5 bases). The germline V and J ends were trimmed by 1 base and 4 bases, with 12 bases remaining between them. The CDR3 sequence is 14 residues long. Germline V gene sequence: CDR1 GTSNPN, CDR2 SVGIG (reference sequence). CDR3 DNA sequence: TGTGCCTGGAGTGACCTACAGGCGGCAGATACGCAGTATTTT. It specifies CAWSDLQAADTQYF.

This clone showed up just once. The J gene is TRBJ2-7, the V gene TRBV28; 7 nucleotides line up with TRBD2. The CDR3 consists of 15 residues. V lost 6 bases, J lost 0 bases, and 8 bases stayed unmatched. CDR1 is MDHEN and CDR2 is SYDVKM in the germline V gene. CDR3: CASRVAGLSSYEQYF. The CDR3, as DNA: TGTGCCAGCAGGGTAGCGGGTCTCAGCTCCTACGAGCAGTACTTC.

A single count supports this clone. The J gene is TRBJ2-5, the V gene TRBV5-1; D call uncertain. V gave up 0 bases and J gave up 7 bases, with 16 bases separating them. The CDR3 runs to 15 residues. The germline V gene has CDR1 SGHRS and CDR2 YFSETQ. DNA of the CDR3: TGCGCCAGCAGCTTGGCTGGACCTCAAAAGGGGACCCAGTACTTC. Translation: CASSLAGPQKGTQYF.

The rearrangement joins TRBV14 to TRBJ1-1; D not certain. V lost 3 bases and J 3 bases, leaving 11 bases between the germline ends. CDR1 and CDR2 from the germline V gene are SGHDN and FVKESK. CDR3 length: 14 amino acids. The CDR3 is CASSHSSWDTEAFF. For the CDR3, the DNA is TGTGCCAGCAGCCACAGTAGCTGGGACACTGAAGCTTTCTTT.

The chain uses TRBV29-1 and TRBJ2-7; possible D gene TRBD1, 5 bases. The CDR3 is 13 residues long. The germline V and J ends were trimmed by 0 bases and 0 bases, with 6 bases remaining between them. Per germline, CDR1 SQVTM and CDR2 ANQGSEA. The CDR3 DNA sequence: TGCAGCGTTGAAGACAGGGCCTCCTACGAGCAGTACTTC. Its translation: CSVEDRASYEQYF.

Points on this clone: The same CDR3 also results from other DNA sequences found in this sample. The chain recombines TRBV5-1 with TRBJ2-5, with D uncertain. CDR3 length: 11 amino acids. Germline CDR1 and CDR2: SGHRS and YFSETQ. V lost 1 base and J 2 bases, leaving 0 bases between the germline ends. The CDR3 protein is CASSLQETQYF. CDR3 DNA: TGCGCCAGCAGCTTGCAAGAGACCCAGTACTTC.

The chain combines TRBV2 with TRBJ1-2; TRBD1 might be the D (6 bases). The germline CDR1 and CDR2 sequences are SNHLY and FYNNEI. The germline V and J ends were trimmed by 5 bases and 0 bases, with 16 bases remaining between them. The CDR3 spans 16 residues. DNA of the CDR3: TGTGCCAGCAGTTCGGACAGCGAAATGACTAACTATGGCTACACCTTC. Protein: CASSSDSEMTNYGYTF.

The rearrangement joins TRBV27 to TRBJ1-1; 7 bases agree with TRBD1. J gave up 4 bases and V 4 bases, and 9 bases lay outside the gene matches. Germline loops: CDR1 MNHEY, CDR2 SMNVEV (reference sequence). The CDR3 has 15 amino acids. Here the CDR3 DNA reads TGTGCCAGCAGTTCCTACAGGGGCGACGGCACTGAAGCTTTCTTT. Protein product: CASSSYRGDGTEAFF.

This clone has more than one count but fewer than ten. This chain joins TRBV5-1 and TRBJ1-1; D remains ambiguous. Per germline, CDR1 SGHRS and CDR2 YFSETQ. V shed 0 bases and J shed 1 base, with 10 bases lying between them. The CDR3 covers 15 residues. The chain's CDR3 is CASSLDQNPNTEAFF. The CDR3 DNA reads TGCGCCAGCAGCTTGGATCAGAACCCGAACACTGAAGCTTTCTTT.